This TCR beta chain emerged from a study of T cell repertoires in cytomegalovirus infection. Looking at the study overall: Shared public TCR beta signatures pointed to both CMV infection and a matching HLA type.

CDR1 is MNHEY and CDR2 is SMNVEV in the germline V gene (reference sequence). Trimming removed 0 bases from V and 9 bases from J, with 12 bases in between. The CDR3 length is 14 residues. A single record per CDR3 protein comes from TCRdb applying MiXCR to the reads. The table lists some 920,000 distinct CDR3 sequences, around 29% of them singletons. As to this clonotype: Antigen: not known.

Findings of the study overall: Clonotypes of TCR beta that were HLA-C-restricted and CMV-specific dominated the ex vivo response. Identification of carriers of CMV plus the relevant HLA was achieved through cumulative public TCR beta family frequency.

The specimen comprised cultured CD8+ T cells from PBMCs, sampled from culture after CMV antigen stimulation. This clonotype originated in a human donor in good health (CMV status not recorded). Some clones in this sample may be carry-over from other donors' samples. The rearrangement links TRBV27 to TRBJ2-1; weak D call: TRBD1 (6 bases). CDR3 in DNA: TGTGCCAGCAGTTTATCCCTACAGGGCCCTGAGCAGTTCTTC. Amino acid sequence: CASSLSLQGPEQFF.